This T cell receptor (beta chain) emerged from a study of Graves' ophthalmopathy and Graves' hyperthyroidism. Findings and caveats of the study: Ophthalmopathy was separated from stable hyperthyroidism by a 13-signature model with over 85% sensitivity and just under 84% specificity.

This clonotype showed up many times. Antigen specificity is unknown. Participants with hyperthyroidism, aged 18 to 65, were newly diagnosed with under 2 months' duration. Additional autoimmune diseases, uncontrolled infections, pregnancy or lactation disqualified patients. This CDR3 contains 17 residues. V was trimmed by 0 bases and J by 0 bases, leaving 13 bases between them. Germline loops: CDR1 SGDLS, CDR2 YYNGEE. Amplification from RNA transcripts yielded the TCR beta CDR3 regions. Amplification began with first-round RT-PCR using HTBI primers, then second-round multiplex PCR was performed. One entry per CDR3 protein results from TCRdb running MiXCR on the multiplex PCR reads. The sample records roughly 600,000 distinct CDR3 sequences, 39% being singletons.

The sequence was obtained from an adult man with Graves' hyperthyroidism. The chain employs TRBV9 and TRBJ1-3; the D gene is possibly TRBD1 (6 bases). The sequenced material came from peripheral blood or thyroid tissue (not recorded which). The CDR3 DNA reads TGTGCCAGCAGCGTAGGCGACGGGGGCCCCTCTGGAAACACCATATATTTT. Residues: CASSVGDGGPSGNTIYF.